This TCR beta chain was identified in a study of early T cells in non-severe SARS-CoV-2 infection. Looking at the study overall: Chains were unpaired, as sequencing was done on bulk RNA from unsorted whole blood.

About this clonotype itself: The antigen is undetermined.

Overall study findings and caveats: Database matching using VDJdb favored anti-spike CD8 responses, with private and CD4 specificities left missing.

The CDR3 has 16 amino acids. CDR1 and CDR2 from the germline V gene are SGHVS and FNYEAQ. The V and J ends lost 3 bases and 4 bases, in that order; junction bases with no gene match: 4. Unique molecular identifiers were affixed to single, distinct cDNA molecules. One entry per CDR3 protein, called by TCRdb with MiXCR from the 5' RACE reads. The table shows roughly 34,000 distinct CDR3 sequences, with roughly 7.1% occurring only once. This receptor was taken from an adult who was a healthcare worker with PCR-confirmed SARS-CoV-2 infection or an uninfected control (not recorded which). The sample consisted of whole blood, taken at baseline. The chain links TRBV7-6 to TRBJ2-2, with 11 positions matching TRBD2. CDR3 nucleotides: TGTGCCAGCAGCTTCCTTCTAGCGGGAGGCACCGGGGAGCTGTTTTTT. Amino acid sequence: CASSFLLAGGTGELFF.